The rows below give T cell receptor beta chains drawn from one sample of a study of T cells in Graves' hyperthyroidism and ophthalmopathy. Via MiXCR, TCRdb re-called the multiplex PCR reads, giving one row per CDR3 protein. In the table there are about 250,000 distinct CDR3 sequences, about 20% of which are singletons. Specimen: blood. The receptors derive from a man between 25 and 39 years old with Graves' ophthalmopathy. CDR3s include the opening cysteine and the closing phenylalanine or tryptophan. Fields, in order: V gene, J gene, clone size, D gene, CDR3 DNA, CDR3 protein. The D gene is left open where the match is weak. Size values are once, few and many counts, or a class for expanded clones, and some rows have none.

V: TRBV6-6
J: TRBJ2-2
size: .
D: .
DNA: TGTGCCAGCAGTTACGGCGGGGTAGGAAACACCGGGGAGCTGTTTTTT
CDR3: CASSYGGVGNTGELFF

V: TRBV7-3
J: TRBJ2-3
size: few
D: TRBD2
DNA: TGTGCCAGCAGCCGCGGGTCTAGCGGGTCTACAGATACGCAGTATTTT
CDR3: CASSRGSSGSTDTQYF

V: TRBV29-1
J: TRBJ2-3
size: .
D: .
DNA: TGCAGCGTTAATCCAGGGGCTAGGGGGACAGATACGCAGTATTTT
CDR3: CSVNPGARGTDTQYF

V: TRBV20-1
J: TRBJ1-5
size: many
D: .
DNA: TGCAGTGCTGGTCCGGGGCAGGGCGGGCAGCCCCAGCATTTT
CDR3: CSAGPGQGGQPQHF

V: TRBV28
J: TRBJ2-5
size: many
D: TRBD2
DNA: TGTGCCAGCAGTTTAGCGGCGGCTAGCGGGAAAGAGACCCAGTACTTC
CDR3: CASSLAAASGKETQYF

V: TRBV20-1
J: TRBJ1-1
size: .
D: .
DNA: TGCAGTTCCGGGATTAACATGAACACTGAAGCTTTCTTT
CDR3: CSSGINMNTEAFF

V: TRBV7-2
J: TRBJ2-6
size: .
D: .
DNA: TGTGCCAGCAGCTTAGCGCAGAGCTCTGGGGCCAACGTCCTGACTTTC
CDR3: CASSLAQSSGANVLTF

V: TRBV6-2/TRBV6-3
J: TRBJ2-1
size: many
D: .
DNA: TGTGCCAGCAGTTACTCGGACTACAATGAGCAGTTCTTC
CDR3: CASSYSDYNEQFF

V: TRBV20-1
J: TRBJ2-7
size: .
D: TRBD2
DNA: TGCAGTGTTCTTCCGACTAGCGGGAGTCTCGAGCAGTACTTC
CDR3: CSVLPTSGSLEQYF

V: TRBV12-3/TRBV12-4
J: TRBJ1-1
size: .
D: .
DNA: TGTGCCAGCATCCCTCCACGACAGTTTATTGAAGCTTTCTTT
CDR3: CASIPPRQFIEAFF

V: TRBV3-1
J: TRBJ1-4
size: few
D: .
DNA: TGTGCCAGCAGCCAGAGGGTAGCTAATGAAAAACTGTTTTTT
CDR3: CASSQRVANEKLFF

V: TRBV3-1
J: TRBJ2-7
size: .
D: .
DNA: TGTGCCAGCAGCCAATGGGGACCCTACGAGCAGTACTTC
CDR3: CASSQWGPYEQYF

V: TRBV27
J: TRBJ2-7
size: many
D: .
DNA: TGTGCCAGCAGTTTAACCGGCAGGGAGCAGTACTTC
CDR3: CASSLTGREQYF

V: TRBV2
J: TRBJ1-1
size: many
D: .
DNA: TGTGCCAGCACCATGGTACACTTGAACACTGAAGCTTTCTTT
CDR3: CASTMVHLNTEAFF

V: TRBV27
J: TRBJ2-1
size: few
D: .
DNA: TGTGCCAGCAGTACAATCCGGGACTCGATGTACAATGAGCAGTTCTTC
CDR3: CASSTIRDSMYNEQFF

V: TRBV20-1
J: TRBJ1-6
size: .
D: .
DNA: TGCAGTGCTAGTGAGGGGTACAATTCACCCCTCCACTTT
CDR3: CSASEGYNSPLHF

V: TRBV6-1
J: TRBJ1-5
size: .
D: .
DNA: TGTGCCAGCAGTGATTGGGGATTAGGGGCTAGCAATCAGCCCCAGCATTTT
CDR3: CASSDWGLGASNQPQHF

V: TRBV20-1
J: TRBJ2-3
size: many
D: .
DNA: TGCAGTGCTATGGTAGCGACTAGCACAGATACGCAGTATTTT
CDR3: CSAMVATSTDTQYF

V: TRBV5-4
J: TRBJ1-1
size: many
D: .
DNA: TGTGCCAGCACCCCGTCTGGGGGGAAAATAGGTGAAGCTTTCTTT
CDR3: CASTPSGGKIGEAFF

V: TRBV5-1
J: TRBJ1-1
size: few
D: TRBD1
DNA: TGCGCCAGCAGCTTTGGGCAGGGGGTTACTTTCTTT
CDR3: CASSFGQGVTFF

V: TRBV20-1
J: TRBJ1-4
size: .
D: .
DNA: TGCAGTGCTCTATATCGGGGGGGTAGAGAAAAACTGTTTTTT
CDR3: CSALYRGGREKLFF

V: TRBV28
J: TRBJ2-2
size: few
D: .
DNA: TGTGCCAGCAGTTTTTTGGGTCGGCGACGGCTTAACACCGGGGAGCTGTTTTTT
CDR3: CASSFLGRRRLNTGELFF

V: TRBV5-6
J: TRBJ1-6
size: .
D: TRBD1
DNA: TGTGCCAGCAGCCGGACAGGACCCCTCCACTTT
CDR3: CASSRTGPLHF

V: TRBV18
J: TRBJ2-5
size: .
D: .
DNA: TGTGCCAGCACCGGATGGGGAGTTCGGAGAGAGACCCAGTACTTC
CDR3: CASTGWGVRRETQYF

V: TRBV12-3/TRBV12-4
J: TRBJ1-2
size: few
D: TRBD1
DNA: TGTGCCAGCAGCTACCGACAGGGGGTAGGCTACACCTTC
CDR3: CASSYRQGVGYTF

V: TRBV12-3/TRBV12-4
J: TRBJ2-1
size: .
D: TRBD2
DNA: TGTGCCAGCAGTGCCTCCGGGACTAGCGGGAGTAGGGATGAGCAGTTCTTC
CDR3: CASSASGTSGSRDEQFF

V: TRBV28
J: TRBJ1-1
size: many
D: .
DNA: TGTGCCAGCAGTCCCACTGCTAGGACGGGGACTGAAGCTTTCTTT
CDR3: CASSPTARTGTEAFF

V: TRBV6-1
J: TRBJ2-1
size: .
D: TRBD1
DNA: TGTGCCAGCAGTGCCACAGGGGGTGAGCAGTTCTTC
CDR3: CASSATGGEQFF

V: TRBV28
J: TRBJ2-3
size: .
D: .
DNA: TGTGCCGGCGGAGATAGCACAGATACGCAGTATTTT
CDR3: CAGGDSTDTQYF

V: TRBV12-3/TRBV12-4
J: TRBJ1-2
size: .
D: .
DNA: TGTGCCAGCAGTCGCCATGCTAACTATGGCTACACCTTC
CDR3: CASSRHANYGYTF

V: TRBV3-1
J: TRBJ1-4
size: many
D: .
DNA: TGTGCCAGCAGCCAAGTGGACGGCCCCCCCACGACGGAAAAACTGTTTTTT
CDR3: CASSQVDGPPTTEKLFF

V: TRBV28
J: TRBJ1-5
size: .
D: TRBD1
DNA: TGTGCCAGCAGTTCAGGACAGGGCTACAATCAGCCCCAGCATTTT
CDR3: CASSSGQGYNQPQHF

V: TRBV6-2/TRBV6-3
J: TRBJ2-5
size: .
D: .
DNA: TGTGCCAGCACCGATGACATGATTAAAGAGACCCAGTACTTC
CDR3: CASTDDMIKETQYF

V: TRBV6-1
J: TRBJ2-7
size: .
D: TRBD2
DNA: TGTGCCAGCATCGGGCGGGAGGGCACCTACGAGCAGTACTTC
CDR3: CASIGREGTYEQYF

V: TRBV27
J: TRBJ1-2
size: many
D: TRBD1
DNA: TGTGCCAGCAGTTTCCTGGGACAGGGTCCACAGAACTATGGCTACACCTTC
CDR3: CASSFLGQGPQNYGYTF

V: TRBV28
J: TRBJ2-7
size: many
D: .
DNA: TGTGCCAGCAGTCCCTGTTGCGGTCCTAGCTCCTACGAGCAGTACTTC
CDR3: CASSPCCGPSSYEQYF

V: TRBV6-5
J: TRBJ1-1
size: many
D: .
DNA: TGTGCCAGCAGTTACTCGGAGGGAATCGGCACTGAAGCTTTCTTT
CDR3: CASSYSEGIGTEAFF

V: TRBV28
J: TRBJ1-2
size: few
D: TRBD1
DNA: TGTGCCAGCAGCCTACTAGGGACAGGGCCCTATGGCTACACCTTC
CDR3: CASSLLGTGPYGYTF

V: TRBV12-3/TRBV12-4
J: TRBJ2-1
size: few
D: TRBD1
DNA: TGTGCCAGCAGTTTGGGACAGGTCAAAAATGAGCAGTTCTTC
CDR3: CASSLGQVKNEQFF

V: TRBV12-3/TRBV12-4
J: TRBJ2-7
size: few
D: TRBD2
DNA: TGTGCCAGCAGCCCGGGACTACAATCCTACGAGCAGTACTTC
CDR3: CASSPGLQSYEQYF

V: TRBV20-1
J: TRBJ1-1
size: .
D: .
DNA: TGCAGTGCTAACCGGGCCCAGGACTCTAAAGCTTTCTTT
CDR3: CSANRAQDSKAFF